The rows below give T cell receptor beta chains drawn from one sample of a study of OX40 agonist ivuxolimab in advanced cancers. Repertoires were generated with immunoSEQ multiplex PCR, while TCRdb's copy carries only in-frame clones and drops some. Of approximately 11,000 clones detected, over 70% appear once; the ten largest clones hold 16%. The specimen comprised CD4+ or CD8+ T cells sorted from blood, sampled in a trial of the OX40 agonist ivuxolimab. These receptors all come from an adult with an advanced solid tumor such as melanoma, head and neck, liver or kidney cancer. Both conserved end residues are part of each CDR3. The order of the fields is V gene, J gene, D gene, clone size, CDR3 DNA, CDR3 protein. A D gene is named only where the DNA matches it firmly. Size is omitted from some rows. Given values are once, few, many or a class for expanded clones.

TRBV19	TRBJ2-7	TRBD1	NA	TGTGCCAGTAGCACCGGGACAGGGGGCTACGAGCAGTACTTC	CASSTGTGGYEQYF
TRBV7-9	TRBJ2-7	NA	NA	TGTGCCAGCAGCTTAGTGGGGGTTGCCTACGAGCAGTACTTC	CASSLVGVAYEQYF
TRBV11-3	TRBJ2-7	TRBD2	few	TGTGCCAGCAGCCCCTGGACTAGCTCCTACGAGCAGTACTTC	CASSPWTSSYEQYF
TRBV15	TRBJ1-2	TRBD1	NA	TGTGCCACCAGCAGAGTCCCCGGGACAGGGGATCATGGCTACACCTTC	CATSRVPGTGDHGYTF
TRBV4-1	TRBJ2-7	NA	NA	TGCGCCAGCAGCTTCCGTGCAGGGAGCTCCTACGAGCAGTACTTC	CASSFRAGSSYEQYF
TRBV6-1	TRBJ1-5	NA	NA	TGTGCCAGCAGTGAGTCAGTAGAAAATCAGCCCCAGCATTTT	CASSESVENQPQHF
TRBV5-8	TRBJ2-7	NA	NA	TGTGCCAGCAGCTTAGGAGGGGGTGTGAGCTACGAGCAGTACTTC	CASSLGGGVSYEQYF
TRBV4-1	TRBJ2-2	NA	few	TGCGCCAGCAGTCAGCGACTGAACACCGGGGAGCTGTTTTTT	CASSQRLNTGELFF
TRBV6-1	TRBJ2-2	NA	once	TGTGCCAGCAGTGACGGGAGCGACACCGGGGAGCTGTTTTTT	CASSDGSDTGELFF
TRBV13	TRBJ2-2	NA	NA	TGTGCCAGCAGCTTAGGGAAGAACACCGGGGAGCTGTTTTTT	CASSLGKNTGELFF
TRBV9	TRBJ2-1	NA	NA	TGTGCCAGCAGCGTAGCCCCACTATACTCCTACAATGAGCAGTTCTTC	CASSVAPLYSYNEQFF
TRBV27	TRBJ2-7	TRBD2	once	TGTGCCAGCAGTTCGACTAGCGGGAGGGCCCTCCACGAGCAGTACTTC	CASSSTSGRALHEQYF
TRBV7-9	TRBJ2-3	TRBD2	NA	TGTGCCAGCAGCCACCGGACTAGCGCTCGCACAGATACGCAGTATTTT	CASSHRTSARTDTQYF
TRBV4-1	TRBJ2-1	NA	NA	TGCGCCAGCAGCCAAGACTCCTCCTACAATGAGCAGTTCTTC	CASSQDSSYNEQFF
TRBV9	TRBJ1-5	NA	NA	TGTGCCAGCAGCCTCCGAGCGCGACAGTACACCCTCTTTAGAAATCAGCCCCAGCATTTT	CASSLRARQYTLFRNQPQHF
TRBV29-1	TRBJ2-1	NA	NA	TGCAGCGTTAACTTAGGGGAGCAGTTCTTC	CSVNLGEQFF
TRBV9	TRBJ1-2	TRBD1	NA	TGTGCCAGCAGCGCGTCGACAGGGAGAGGGTATGGCTACACCTTC	CASSASTGRGYGYTF
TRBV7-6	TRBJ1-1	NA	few	TGTGCCAGCAGCTACCCGTCTGGGGTCAACACTGAAGCTTTCTTT	CASSYPSGVNTEAFF
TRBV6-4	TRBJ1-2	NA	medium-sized	TGTGCCAGCAGTGAATCGGCGGCCGGGGGAAATGGCTACACCTTC	CASSESAAGGNGYTF
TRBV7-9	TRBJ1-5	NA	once	TGTGCCAGCAGCTTCGACAGCCTAAATCAGCCCCAGCATTTT	CASSFDSLNQPQHF
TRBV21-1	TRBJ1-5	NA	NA	TGTGCCACCCCCGTCGGGGAGTACAATCAGCCCCAGCATTTT	CATPVGEYNQPQHF
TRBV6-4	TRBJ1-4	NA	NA	TGTGCCAGCAAGGGGATATTGAATGAAAAACTGTTTTTT	CASKGILNEKLFF
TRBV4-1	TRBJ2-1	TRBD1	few	TGCGCCAGCGGCGGACAGGAAAATGAGCAGTTCTTC	CASGGQENEQFF
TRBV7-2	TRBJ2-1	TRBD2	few	TGTGCCAGCAGCCGACGCTTTACTAGCGGGGGGGTAACTGAGCAGTTCTTC	CASSRRFTSGGVTEQFF
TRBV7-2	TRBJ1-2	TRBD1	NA	TGTGCCAGCAGGGGACAGGGGGGTGACTATGGCTACACCTTC	CASRGQGGDYGYTF
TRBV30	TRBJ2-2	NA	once	TGTGCCTGGTACGGTTCCGGGGAGCTGTTTTTT	CAWYGSGELFF
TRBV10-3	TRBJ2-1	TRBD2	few	TGTGCCATCGCAAGCGGGAGCTCCAACAATGAGCAGTTCTTC	CAIASGSSNNEQFF
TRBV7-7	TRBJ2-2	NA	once	TGTGCTAGCAGCTTAGCGGATAGGGGACTCGCCGGGGAGCTGTTTTTT	CASSLADRGLAGELFF
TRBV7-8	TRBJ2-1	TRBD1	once	TGTGCCAGCAGCTTAGCGAGTCCCAGCGACAGGGGAAACAATGAGCAGTTCTTC	CASSLASPSDRGNNEQFF
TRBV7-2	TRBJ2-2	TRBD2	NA	TGTGCCAGCAGCCTTCTGTTCGGACTAGCGGTCACCGGGGAGCTGTTTTTT	CASSLLFGLAVTGELFF
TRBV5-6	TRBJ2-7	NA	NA	TGTGCCAGCAGCTTGACGGACCTCTCCAGAATAAGCTCCTACGAGCAGTACTTC	CASSLTDLSRISSYEQYF
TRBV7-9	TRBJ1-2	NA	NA	TGTGCCAGCAGCCTGGGGACCGCAAGTATCCATGGCTACACCTTC	CASSLGTASIHGYTF
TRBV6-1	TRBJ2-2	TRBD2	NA	TGTGCCAGCAGTGAAACTAGCGGGGGGGCCGGGGAGCTGTTTTTT	CASSETSGGAGELFF
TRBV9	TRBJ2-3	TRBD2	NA	TGTGCCAGTACAAGGGAGGGCCGTGGAGATACGCAGTATTTT	CASTREGRGDTQYF
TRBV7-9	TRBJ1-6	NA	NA	TGTGCCAGCAGCCTAGGACAAGGCGAGTCACCCCTCCACTTT	CASSLGQGESPLHF
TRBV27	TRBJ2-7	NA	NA	TGTGCCAGCAGTGACGTAACAGGGGGGGGCAACGAGCAGTACTTC	CASSDVTGGGNEQYF
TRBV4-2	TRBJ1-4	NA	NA	TGTGCCAGCAGCCAAGTGGCGCTTACTAATGAAAAACTGTTTTTT	CASSQVALTNEKLFF
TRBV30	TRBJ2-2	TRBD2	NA	TGTGCCTGGAGTCTCGGGACTAGCGACACCGGGGAGCTGTTTTTT	CAWSLGTSDTGELFF
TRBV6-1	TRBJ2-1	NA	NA	TGTGCCAGCAGTGCAGACTCCTACAATGAGCAGTTCTTC	CASSADSYNEQFF
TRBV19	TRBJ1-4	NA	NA	TGTGCCAGTAGTATTGGGACGGCAACTAATGAAAAACTGTTTTTT	CASSIGTATNEKLFF
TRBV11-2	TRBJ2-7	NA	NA	TGTGCCAGCAGCTTAGCGGGCGAGCAGTACTTC	CASSLAGEQYF
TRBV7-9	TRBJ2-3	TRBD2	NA	TGTGCCAGCAGCTTATCTAGGCTAGCGGGTGACTCAGATACGCAGTATTTT	CASSLSRLAGDSDTQYF
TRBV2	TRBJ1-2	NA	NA	TGTGCCAGCAGTGATCAGGGGAACGTCCAAGGCTACACCTTC	CASSDQGNVQGYTF
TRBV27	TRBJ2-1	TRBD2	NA	TGTGCCAGCTCTCTACTAGCGGGAGGTTACAATGAGCAGTTCTTC	CASSLLAGGYNEQFF
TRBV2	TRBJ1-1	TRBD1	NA	TGTGCCAGCAGTGAGCTGACAGGGTTGAACACTGAAGCTTTCTTT	CASSELTGLNTEAFF
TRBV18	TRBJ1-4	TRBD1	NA	TGTGCCAGCTCACCGCGGGGACAGGCTGCAACTAATGAAAAACTGTTTTTT	CASSPRGQAATNEKLFF
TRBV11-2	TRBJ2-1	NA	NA	TGTGCCAGCAGCTTAGAGGGCGCAAGGGGGTTCGCGGAGTTCTTC	CASSLEGARGFAEFF
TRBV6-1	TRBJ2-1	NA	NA	TGTGCCAGCAGCCGAGGACTTCTCTACAATGAGCAGTTCTTC	CASSRGLLYNEQFF
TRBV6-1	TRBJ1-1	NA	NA	TGTCAAACCAGAGACATGGCTGAAGCTTTCTTT	CQTRDMAEAFF
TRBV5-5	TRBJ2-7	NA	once	TGTGCCAGCAGCTTAGGCAGTAGCCCCTCCTACGAGCAGTACTTC	CASSLGSSPSYEQYF
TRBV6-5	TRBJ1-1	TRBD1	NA	TGTGCCAGCAGTTACGGGGACAGTGAAGCTTTCTTT	CASSYGDSEAFF
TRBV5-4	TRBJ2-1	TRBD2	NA	TGTGCCAGCAGCTTGGAAGGTAGCGGGAGGATCAATGAGCAGTTCTTC	CASSLEGSGRINEQFF
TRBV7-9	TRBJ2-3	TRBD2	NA	TGTGCCAGCAGCTTCTTGGTAGCGGGAATATCAGATACGCAGTATTTT	CASSFLVAGISDTQYF
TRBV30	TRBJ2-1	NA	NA	TGTGCCTGGAGTAGAGACAGTTCGAACAATGAGCAGTTCTTC	CAWSRDSSNNEQFF
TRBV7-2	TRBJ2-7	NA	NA	TGTGCCAGCAGCTTGCGGGCAGGGACCTTATACGAGCAGTACTTC	CASSLRAGTLYEQYF
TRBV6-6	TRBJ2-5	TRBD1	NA	TGTGCCAGCAGTTCCGGGGACAGAAAAGAGACCCAGTACTTC	CASSSGDRKETQYF
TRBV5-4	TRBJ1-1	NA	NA	TGTGCCAGCAGCTCCGAGACCAGGACTGAAGCTTTCTTT	CASSSETRTEAFF
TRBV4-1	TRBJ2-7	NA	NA	TGCGCCAGCAGCCTTTACGAGCAGTACTTC	CASSLYEQYF
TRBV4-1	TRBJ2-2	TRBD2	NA	TGCGCCAGCAGCCAAGTTAGCGGGGATGTGGCCGGGGAGCTGTTTTTT	CASSQVSGDVAGELFF
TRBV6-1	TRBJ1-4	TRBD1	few	TGTGCCAGCAGCGCCGGGACAGGGGGAGAAAAACTGTTTTTT	CASSAGTGGEKLFF